This T cell receptor (beta chain) was sequenced for a study of blood T cell repertoires in COVID-19. Clones were read by immunoSEQ multiplex PCR, and TCRdb kept only the in-frame ones, dropping some. Among approximately 140,000 clones, around 80% were seen once, and the ten largest hold roughly 13%. Germline assignment: CDR1 LNHDA and CDR2 SQIVND (reference sequence). Trimming left V 3 bases short and J 5 bases short, with 17 bases between. This CDR3 is 16 amino acids long. This clone was seen a single time. The clonotype was recovered from an older man with acute or convalescent COVID-19. The genes are TRBV19 and TRBJ1-5, with D perhaps matching TRBD1 (6 bases). What was sequenced was peripheral blood. The CDR3 coding sequence is TGTGCCAGTAGTATCGTCAACAGGGCTTCGGATCAGCCCCAGCATTTT. This translates into CASSIVNRASDQPQHF.